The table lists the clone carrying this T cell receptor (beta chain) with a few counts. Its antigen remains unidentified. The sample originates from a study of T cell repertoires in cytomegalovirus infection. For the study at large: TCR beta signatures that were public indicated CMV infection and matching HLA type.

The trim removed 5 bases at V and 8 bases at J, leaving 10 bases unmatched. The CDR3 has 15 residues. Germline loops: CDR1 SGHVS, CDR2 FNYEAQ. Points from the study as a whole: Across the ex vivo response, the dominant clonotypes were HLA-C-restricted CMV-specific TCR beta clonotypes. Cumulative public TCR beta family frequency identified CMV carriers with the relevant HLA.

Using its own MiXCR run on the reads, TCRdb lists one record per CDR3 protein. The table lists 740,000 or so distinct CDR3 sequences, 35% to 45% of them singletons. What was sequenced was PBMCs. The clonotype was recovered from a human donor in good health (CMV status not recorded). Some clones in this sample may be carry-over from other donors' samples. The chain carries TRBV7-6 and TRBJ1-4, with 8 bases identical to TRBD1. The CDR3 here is CASSPGQGREEKLFF. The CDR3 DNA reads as TGTGCCAGCAGCCCCGGACAGGGAAGAGAGGAAAAACTGTTTTTT.